This T cell receptor (beta chain) was identified in a study of cytomegalovirus exposure and HLA in healthy donors. Findings and limits, study-wide: A later analysis by the authors found several of the most significant clusters apparently linked to common viral pathogens. It was shown in a later analysis that HLA-associated TCR beta chains were more clonally expanded than other, equally common chains.

For this clone: Its antigen is currently unknown.

The study ran its PCR with 60 Vbeta and 13 Jbeta primers. Sequencing used immunoSEQ multiplex PCR; TCRdb keeps in-frame clones, though not all of them. The sample holds 150,000 to 200,000 clones, 82% seen once. This CDR3 has 14 residues. Germline V CDR1 and CDR2: MNHEY, SVGAGI. The J segment lost 10 bases and the V segment lost 7 bases, leaving 9 bases of the junction unmatched. This rearrangement joins TRBV6-5 to TRBJ1-4; 10 bases agree with TRBD1. The clonotype was recovered from a boy under 10 years old in good health and CMV-seronegative. Sequenced input: PBMCs. The CDR3 loop is CASNRDRGQGKLFF. CDR3 DNA: TGTGCCAGCAACCGGGACAGGGGCCAGGGAAAACTGTTTTTT.